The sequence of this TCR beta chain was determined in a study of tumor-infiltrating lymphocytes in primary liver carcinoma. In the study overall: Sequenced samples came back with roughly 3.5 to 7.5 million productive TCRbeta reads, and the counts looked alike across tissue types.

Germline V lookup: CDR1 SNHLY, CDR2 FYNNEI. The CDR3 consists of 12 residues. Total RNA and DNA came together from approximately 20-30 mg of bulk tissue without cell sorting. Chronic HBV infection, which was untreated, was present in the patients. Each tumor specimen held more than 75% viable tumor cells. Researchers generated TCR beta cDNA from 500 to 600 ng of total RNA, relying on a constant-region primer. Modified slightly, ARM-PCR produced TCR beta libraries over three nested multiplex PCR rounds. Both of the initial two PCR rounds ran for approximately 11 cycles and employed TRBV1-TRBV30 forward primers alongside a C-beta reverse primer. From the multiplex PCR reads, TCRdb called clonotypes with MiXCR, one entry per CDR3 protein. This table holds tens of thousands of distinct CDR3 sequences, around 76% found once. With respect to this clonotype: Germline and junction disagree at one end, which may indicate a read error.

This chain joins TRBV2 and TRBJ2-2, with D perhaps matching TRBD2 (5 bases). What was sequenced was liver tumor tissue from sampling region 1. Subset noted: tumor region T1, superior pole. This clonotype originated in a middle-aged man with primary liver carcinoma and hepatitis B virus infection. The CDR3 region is CASAGIVGELFF. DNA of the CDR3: TGTGCCAGCGCCGGAATAGTCGGGGAACTGTTTTTT.